This TCR beta chain stems from a study of T cells after yellow fever vaccination. Broader study findings: Relatively few clonotypes were ones that appeared in both CD4 and CD8 compartments.

Worth noting for this clonotype: As yet, its antigen is unknown.

The 5'RACE template-switching step produced TCR cDNA and added a universal primer site and UMIs. TCRdb called the 5' RACE reads again in MiXCR, with one record for every CDR3 protein. This table has about 350,000 distinct CDR3 sequences, roughly 8.3% appearing once. The trim removed 5 bases at V and 4 bases at J, leaving 6 bases unmatched. This CDR3 contains 14 residues. Germline CDR1 and CDR2: SGHRS and YFSETQ. This chain uses TRBV5-1 with TRBJ2-5; 9 bases match TRBD2. Here the sequenced sample was PBMCs, taken about 41 days after the first yellow fever vaccination. The receptor was derived from a man aged 18 to 30 who received the YFV17D yellow fever vaccine. In nucleotides, the CDR3 is TGCGCCAGCAGGGAGCGGGGGGTCCCAGAGACCCAGTACTTC. It translates to CASRERGVPETQYF. Full variable domain (missing parts from reference TRBV5-1 and TRBJ2-5): KAGVTQTPRYLIKTRGQQVTLSCSPISGHRSVSWYQQTPGQGLQFLFEYFSETQRNKGNFPGRFSGRQFSNSRSEMNVSTLELGDSALYLCASRERGVPETQYFGPGTRLLVL.